Shown below are 32 T cell receptor beta chains from a single sample sequenced in a study of cytomegalovirus exposure and HLA in healthy donors. Both 60 Vbeta primers and 13 Jbeta primers went into the PCR. The method was immunoSEQ multiplex PCR; TCRdb's version includes in-frame clones alone and lacks a portion of them. The sample carries approximately 53,000 clones, around three quarters recorded once. The sequenced sample consisted of PBMCs. Receptors were obtained from a man aged 30 to 39 in good health and CMV-seropositive.

The J gene is TRBJ2-3, the V gene TRBV11-3, with D perhaps matching TRBD1 (6 bases). There are 16 residues in the CDR3. Trimming shortened V by 1 base and J by 2 bases, and 13 bases separated the two germline ends. Germline assignment: CDR1 SGHNT and CDR2 YENEEA. The DNA of the CDR3 is TGTGCCAGCAGCTTAGCAGGGGACGGGATCACAGATACGCAGTATTTT. Translating it yields CASSLAGDGITDTQYF. Combining the CDR3 with reference TRBV11-3 and TRBJ2-3 gives the whole variable domain EAGVVQSPRYKIIEKKQPVAFWCNPISGHNTLYWYLQNLGQGPELLIRYENEEAVDDSQLPKDRFSAERLKGVDSTLKIQPAELGDSAVYLCASSLAGDGITDTQYFGPGTRLTVL.

The chain uses TRBV11-3 and TRBJ2-3; D is unresolved. V was clipped by 8 bases and J by 0 bases, with 12 bases between them. Per the germline V gene, CDR1 is SGHNT and CDR2 is YENEEA. The CDR3 sequence is 14 residues long. The CDR3 protein is CASSEARSTDTQYF. The CDR3 DNA reads TGTGCCAGCTCTGAGGCTCGTAGCACAGATACGCAGTATTTT.

The V and J genes are TRBV11-2 and TRBJ2-3, with D tentatively TRBD2 (6 bases). CDR1 and CDR2 (germline): SGHAT, FQNNGV. This CDR3 has 12 residues. V lost 8 bases, J lost 2 bases, and 8 bases lay in between. The CDR3 loop reads CASRDSTDTQYF. The CDR3 DNA follows: TGTGCCAGCCGGGACTCCACAGATACGCAGTATTTT.

This chain links TRBV9 with TRBJ2-7, with D uncertain. This CDR3 region has 14 residues. Looked up from germline, CDR1 is SGDLS and CDR2 is YYNGEE. V was pared by 0 bases and J by 2 bases, with 9 bases between. The CDR3, as DNA: TGTGCCAGCAGCGTAGCTGCGGATACCTACGAGCAGTACTTC. Translated: CASSVAADTYEQYF.

This clone came up a few times. The V and J genes are TRBV7-9 and TRBJ1-2; TRBD1 is a possible D gene (5 bases). The ends were cut back, 5 bases at V and 12 bases at J, with 22 bases in the middle. This CDR3 spans 14 amino acids. Germline V gene sequence: CDR1 SEHNR, CDR2 FQNEAQ (reference sequence). In DNA form, the CDR3 reads TGTGCCAGCAGCGCCCGGGACGGGGTGGGGGGTGACACCTTC. As protein: CASSARDGVGGDTF.

The chain employs TRBV19 and TRBJ1-2, with D perhaps matching TRBD1 (6 bases). V was cut by 8 bases and J by 1 base, with 14 bases left in between. The CDR3 loop spans 14 amino acids. CDR1 is LNHDA and CDR2 is SQIVND in the germline V gene (reference sequence). The CDR3 DNA sequence: TGTGCCAGTTCCTCAGGGGACGGTAACTATGGCTACACCTTC. Its protein is CASSSGDGNYGYTF.

This clone was seen a few times. The gene calls are TRBV5-8 and TRBJ2-4; TRBD1 agrees at 11 bases. There are 14 residues in the CDR3. The germline V gene has CDR1 SGHTS and CDR2 YDEGEE. J lost 8 bases, V lost 4 bases, and 5 bases had no gene match. The CDR3 spells CASSKGQGGDIQYF. CDR3 DNA sequence: TGTGCCAGCAGCAAGGGACAGGGGGGAGACATTCAGTACTTC. Filled out from reference TRBV5-8 and TRBJ2-4, the complete variable domain reads EAGVTQSPTHLIKTRGQQATLRCSPISGHTSVYWYQQALGLGLQFLLWYDEGEERNRGNFPPRFSGRQFPNYSSELNVNALELEDSALYLCASSKGQGGDIQYFGAGTRLSVL.

V is TRBV7-6 and J is TRBJ2-7, with a possible D match to TRBD1 (5 bases). The V gene's germline CDR1 is SGHVS and CDR2 FNYEAQ. Trimming removed 5 bases at V and 4 bases at J, with 12 bases between. This CDR3 comprises 13 residues. CDR3 region: CASSQQTAYEQYF. CDR3 coding DNA: TGTGCCAGCAGCCAACAGACAGCGTACGAGCAGTACTTC. The whole variable domain, filled in from reference TRBV7-6 and TRBJ2-7, reads GAGVSQSPRYKVTKRGQDVALRCDPISGHVSLYWYRQALGQGPEFLTYFNYEAQQDKSGLPNDRFSAERPEGSISTLTIQRTEQRDSAMYRCASSQQTAYEQYFGPGTRLTVT.

The rearrangement links TRBV25-1 to TRBJ1-1; D possibly corresponds to TRBD1 (6 bases). Trimming shortened V by 6 bases and J by 4 bases, and 9 bases separated the two germline ends. The CDR3 has 12 residues. Germline CDR1 reads MGHDK; CDR2 reads SYGVNS. The CDR3 here is CASRQTGTEAFF. The CDR3 DNA reads as TGTGCCAGCAGGCAGACAGGCACTGAAGCTTTCTTT.

This clone was seen only a few times. This chain uses TRBV27 with TRBJ1-5, with 10 bases matching TRBD1. This CDR3 has 14 amino acids. The ends lost 6 bases at V and 6 bases at J; junction bases unmatched: 5. CDR1 is MNHEY and CDR2 is SMNVEV in the germline V gene (reference sequence). DNA for the CDR3: TGTGCCAGCAGAAGGGGACAGGGGATTCAGCCCCAGCATTTT. This gives the protein CASRRGQGIQPQHF.

V is TRBV7-6 and J is TRBJ1-5; no definite D call. CDR1 SGHVS and CDR2 FNYEAQ come from the germline V gene. The CDR3 has 15 residues. V lost 3 bases and J lost 5, with 14 bases in between. The CDR3 DNA reads as TGTGCCAGCAGCTTGAGGGTGGGCTGGGATCAGCCCCAGCATTTT. Amino acids: CASSLRVGWDQPQHF.

The J gene is TRBJ2-3, the V gene TRBV27, with no clear D. The CDR3 has 14 amino acids. Deletions cut 2 bases from V and 2 bases from J, with 8 bases between. Germline V gives CDR1 MNHEY, CDR2 SMNVEV (reference sequence). CDR3 DNA: TGTGCCAGCAGTTTAACTATCGTCACAGATACGCAGTATTTT. The encoded protein is CASSLTIVTDTQYF.

This rearrangement joins TRBV5-1 to TRBJ2-7, with D possibly being TRBD2 (5 bases). V was cut by 7 bases and J by 1 base, with 15 bases left in between. CDR1 is SGHRS and CDR2 is YFSETQ in the germline V gene. The CDR3 runs 14 residues. The CDR3 sequence: CASGPGWASYEQYF. In DNA, the CDR3 is TGCGCCAGCGGACCGGGATGGGCTTCCTACGAGCAGTACTTC. The full variable domain, completed using reference TRBV5-1 and TRBJ2-7, is KAGVTQTPRYLIKTRGQQVTLSCSPISGHRSVSWYQQTPGQGLQFLFEYFSETQRNKGNFPGRFSGRQFSNSRSEMNVSTLELGDSALYLCASGPGWASYEQYFGPGTRLTVT.

There are a few counts of this clone. V usage is TRBV29-1 and J usage is TRBJ1-2; 7 bases line up with TRBD1. Germline V gene sequence: CDR1 SQVTM, CDR2 ANQGSEA. Unmatched junction bases numbered 10, after V lost 8 bases and J lost 7 bases. This CDR3 comprises 12 residues. CDR3 bases: TGCAGCATAGATTCACCAGGGGGTGGCTACACCTTC. Protein: CSIDSPGGGYTF.

The rearrangement uses TRBV30 and TRBJ2-2; TRBD2 matches at 12 bases. Germline V gene data show CDR1 as GTSNPN and CDR2 as SVGIG (reference sequence). V dropped 6 bases and J dropped 7; count of bases not matched to a gene: 18. This CDR3 is built from 18 residues. Here the CDR3 DNA reads TGTGCCTGCCCGAGACTAGCGGGGGCGCCGGAGTTATACGGGGAGCTGTTTTTT. This gives the protein CACPRLAGAPELYGELFF.

The chain couples TRBV30 to TRBJ1-5; 8 positions agree with TRBD1. The CDR3 covers 13 residues. Germline trimming cut 4 bases from V and 3 bases from J; bases unmatched to any gene: 2. Germline CDR1 and CDR2: GTSNPN and SVGIG (reference sequence). In DNA form, the CDR3 reads TGTGCCTGGAACAGGGGGGCCAATCAGCCCCAGCATTTT. This translates into CAWNRGANQPQHF.

The count of this clone is one. The chain links TRBV4-1 to TRBJ2-1; TRBD1 matches 8 bases. The J segment lost 7 bases and the V segment lost 6 bases, leaving 5 bases of the junction unmatched. The germline CDR1 and CDR2 sequences are MGHRA and YSYEKL. This CDR3 has 13 residues. CDR3 bases: TGCGCCAGCAGACGGACAGGGAGGAATGAGCAGTTCTTC. This encodes CASRRTGRNEQFF.

The V and J genes are TRBV4-1 and TRBJ1-2, with a possible D match to TRBD1 (6 bases). The CDR3 is 16 residues long. Between the trimmed V and J ends, which lost 0 bases and 5 bases, there was a span of 16 bases. Germline CDR1 is MGHRA and CDR2 is YSYEKL. CDR3 sequence: CASSQDGGAGDYGYTF. As DNA, the CDR3 is TGCGCCAGCAGCCAAGATGGGGGGGCAGGGGATTATGGCTACACCTTC.

This chain joins TRBV6-6 and TRBJ2-7; TRBD1 aligns across 8 bases. J lost 2 bases, V lost 6 bases, and 9 bases had no gene match. This CDR3 is built from 15 residues. Germline CDR1 and CDR2: MNHNY and SVGAGI (reference sequence). DNA of the CDR3: TGTGCCAGCAGCCTAGGACAGGGTAGAACCTACGAGCAGTACTTC. Its translation is CASSLGQGRTYEQYF.

This chain uses TRBV5-1 with TRBJ2-5; 7 bases line up with TRBD2. Losses at the gene ends were 8 bases for V and 3 bases for J; bases not matched to a gene: 7. Looked up from germline, CDR1 is SGHRS and CDR2 is YFSETQ. The CDR3 is 13 residues long. CDR3 sequence: CARRTRREETQYF. CDR3 DNA: TGCGCCAGGAGGACTAGGAGGGAAGAGACCCAGTACTTC.

The rearrangement uses TRBV9 and TRBJ2-7, with 11 bases that match TRBD2. The trim removed 4 bases at V and 2 bases at J, leaving 5 bases unmatched. CDR3 length: 15 amino acids. Germline assignment: CDR1 SGDLS and CDR2 YYNGEE. The CDR3 sequence: CASSSGLAAPYEQYF. The CDR3 nucleotides are TGTGCCAGCAGCTCGGGACTAGCGGCACCCTACGAGCAGTACTTC.

The chain recombines TRBV11-2 with TRBJ1-5; possibly TRBD1 for D (5 bases). V was pared by 3 bases and J by 0 bases, with 9 bases between. CDR1 is SGHAT, CDR2 FQNNGV, per germline. This CDR3 region has 15 residues. The CDR3 DNA is TGTGCCAGCAGCTTGTTCGGGGGTAGCAATCAGCCCCAGCATTTT. Encoded protein: CASSLFGGSNQPQHF.

V is TRBV9 and J is TRBJ1-5; D unclear. The CDR3 is 16 amino acids. The V gene lost 4 bases and the J gene lost 4 bases, with 18 bases spanning the gap. CDR1 and CDR2 from the germline V gene are SGDLS and YYNGEE. The CDR3 is CASSLSSDGLNQPQHF. For the CDR3, the DNA is TGTGCCAGCAGCCTAAGCTCGGACGGACTAAATCAGCCCCAGCATTTT.

As concerns this clone: A read error may produce the germline difference seen at one junction end. The chain joins TRBV2 to TRBJ2-3; 7 nucleotides agree with TRBD1. This CDR3 comprises 17 residues. CDR1 and CDR2 (germline): SNHLY, FYNNEI. CDR3 nucleotide sequence: TGTGCCAGCAGAGAAACATGGGACAGCCTTAGCATAGATACGCAGTATTTT. This sequence encodes CASRETWDSLSIDTQYF. The variable domain in full, with the rest retrieved from reference TRBV2 and TRBJ2-3, is EPEVTQTPSHQVTQMGQEVILRCVPISNHLYFYWYRQILGQKVEFLVSFYNNEISEKSEIFDDQFSVERPDGSNFTLKIRSTKLEDSAMYFCASRETWDSLSIDTQYFGPGTRLTVL.

The V and J genes are TRBV6-5 and TRBJ1-1, with D perhaps TRBD1 (5 bases). Germline CDR1 and CDR2: MNHEY and SVGAGI. The CDR3 runs 13 residues. V gave up 2 bases and J gave up 4 bases, with 8 bases separating them. The CDR3 region is CASSYDSRTEAFF. The CDR3 DNA is TGTGCCAGCAGTTACGACAGTCGCACTGAAGCTTTCTTT.

This clone was picked up a small number of times. The junction departs from the called germline gene at one end, perhaps through a read error. The chain has TRBV28 and TRBJ1-5; TRBD1 matches at 7 bases. Germline CDR1 is MDHEN and CDR2 is SYDVKM. CDR3 length equals 11 residues. CDR3 sequence reads: CASSLSGQTVF. The CDR3 bases are TGTGCCAGCAGTTTATCGGGACAGACAGTTTTT.

This clone was found once. The chain is built from TRBV13 and TRBJ1-4, with D perhaps TRBD1 (6 bases). Germline V lookup: CDR1 PRHDT, CDR2 FYEKMQ (reference sequence). V was clipped by 5 bases and J by 8 bases, with 18 bases between them. The CDR3 covers 15 residues. The CDR3: CASSRLGAGSEKLFF. Here the CDR3 DNA reads TGTGCCAGCAGCCGGTTGGGGGCAGGCAGCGAAAAACTGTTTTTT. The variable domain in full, completed from reference TRBV13 and TRBJ1-4, reads AAGVIQSPRHLIKEKRETATLKCYPIPRHDTVYWYQQGPGQDPQFLISFYEKMQSDKGSIPDRFSAQQFSDYHSELNMSSLELGDSALYFCASSRLGAGSEKLFFGSGTQLSVL.

This chain connects TRBV30 to TRBJ1-5; the D gene is possibly TRBD1 (5 bases). Germline loops: CDR1 GTSNPN, CDR2 SVGIG (reference sequence). The CDR3 length is 16 residues. Between the trimmed V and J ends, which lost 0 bases and 1 base, there was a span of 13 bases. The CDR3 nucleotides read TGTGCCTGGAGTGTTAAGGGGAAGGGGAGCAATCAGCCCCAGCATTTT. It encodes CAWSVKGKGSNQPQHF. Combining the CDR3 with reference TRBV30 and TRBJ1-5 gives the whole variable domain SQTIHQWPATLVQPVGSPLSLECTVEGTSNPNLYWYRQAAGRGLQLLFYSVGIGQISSEVPQNLSASRPQDRQFILSSKKLLLSDSGFYLCAWSVKGKGSNQPQHFGDGTRLSIL.

The genes are TRBV5-6 and TRBJ1-5, with D unclear. The V end lost 4 bases, the J end lost 4 bases, and 6 bases lay between the germline ends. CDR1 SGHDT and CDR2 YYEEEE come from the germline V gene. The length of the CDR3 is 12 residues. In DNA form, the CDR3 reads TGTGCCAGCAGCCACTCTAATCAGCCCCAGCATTTT. Translating it yields CASSHSNQPQHF.

In DNA, the CDR3 is TGTGCCAGCAGTTTACCAGGGGCCGGGGCCAACGTCCTGACTTTC. The encoded protein is CASSLPGAGANVLTF. The chain links TRBV28 to TRBJ2-6; TRBD1 might be the D (6 bases). CDR1 and CDR2 from the germline V gene are MDHEN and SYDVKM. Between the trimmed V and J ends, which lost 2 bases and 4 bases, there was a span of 9 bases. The CDR3 runs to 15 residues.

This clone was seen a handful of times. V and J are TRBV6-5 and TRBJ2-5, with D possibly TRBD1 on 5 matching bases. Between the trimmed V and J ends, which lost 5 bases and 5 bases, there was a span of 12 bases. This CDR3 region has 13 residues. The germline CDR1 and CDR2 sequences are MNHEY and SVGAGI. The CDR3 sequence: CASSLSGWETQYF. The CDR3 DNA reads as TGTGCCAGCAGTCTTTCAGGGTGGGAGACCCAGTACTTC.

The V gene is TRBV6-6, the J gene TRBJ2-1; 7 positions match TRBD1. This CDR3 region has 15 residues. Germline CDR1 MNHNY, CDR2 SVGAGI (reference sequence). V lost 3 bases to trimming and J lost 7 bases; unmatched junction nucleotides: 9. CDR3 sequence (DNA): TGTGCCAGCAGTTATCCAGCGACAGGGCAGAATGAGCAGTTCTTC. Protein: CASSYPATGQNEQFF.